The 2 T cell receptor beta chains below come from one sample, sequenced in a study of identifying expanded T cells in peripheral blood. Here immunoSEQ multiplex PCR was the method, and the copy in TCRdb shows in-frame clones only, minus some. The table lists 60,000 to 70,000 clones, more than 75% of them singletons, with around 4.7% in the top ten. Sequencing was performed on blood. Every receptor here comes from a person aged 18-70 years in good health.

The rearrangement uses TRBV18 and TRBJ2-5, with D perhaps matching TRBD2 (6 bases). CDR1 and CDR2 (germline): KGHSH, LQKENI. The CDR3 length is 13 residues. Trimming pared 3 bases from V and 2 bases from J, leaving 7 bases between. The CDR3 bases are TGTGCCAGCTCACCCGGGAGACAAGAGACCCAGTACTTC. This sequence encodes CASSPGRQETQYF.

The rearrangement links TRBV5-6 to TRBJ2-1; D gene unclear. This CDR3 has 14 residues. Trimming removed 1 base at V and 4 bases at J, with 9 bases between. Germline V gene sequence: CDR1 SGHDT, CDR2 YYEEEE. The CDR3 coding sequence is TGTGCCAGCAGCTTGCCTCAGAATTACAATGAGCAGTTCTTC. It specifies CASSLPQNYNEQFF. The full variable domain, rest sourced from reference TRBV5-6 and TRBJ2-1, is DAGVTQSPTHLIKTRGQQVTLRCSPKSGHDTVSWYQQALGQGPQFIFQYYEEEERQRGNFPDRFSGHQFPNYSSELNVNALLLGDSALYLCASSLPQNYNEQFFGPGTRLTVL.